The T cell receptor (beta chain) under discussion was sequenced for a study of blood T cell repertoires in COVID-19 (dated by TCRdb to the early 2020s). In the study overall: Samples covering the acute and convalescent phases of COVID-19 were provided by collaborators in the United States, Italy and Spain. Samples were obtained from the ongoing ImmuneRACE study (first 160 participants) and from 1,254 subjects provided by 6 global collaborators. Sample metadata almost always included a de-identified subject ID, COVID-19 status, age in years and sex. The material from the prospective study consisted of cDNA or gDNA derived from T cells, B-cell-depleted T cells, or PBMCs. The repertoires were released in a freely available public database intended as a resource for research on the immune response to SARS-CoV-2. Where available, HLA class I and class II types were taken from metadata supplied by the sample provider and were not determined by assay-based typing. Subjects who had been exposed to COVID-19, were actively infected with it, or had recovered from it provided the deeply sampled blood TCRbeta repertoires that made up the dataset. Study-wide conclusions, independent of this receptor: Clinical and demographic metadata were provided uncurated, with the amount varying by source and participant.

Concerning this clone itself: Its antigen is unknown. No quality values exist for individual bases; no much larger clone is one base distant.

The immunoSEQ Assay, a bias-controlled multiplex PCR, was used to amplify TCRbeta CDR3 regions from genomic DNA. As for how the authors treated the data: Within the assay, amplification of reference gene primers was used to estimate how many nucleated cells each sample contained. To quantify the absolute abundance of each unique TCRbeta CDR3 rearrangement, sequence reads were collapsed and filtered. For each sample, productive Simpson clonality was calculated as the square root of Simpson's diversity index over productive rearrangements. TCRdb took over this immuneACCESS table, retaining in-frame rearrangements with V and J assigned. Such tables are incomplete; in checked studies, under half of the missing clones stem from an unresolved V gene, and the remainder is unexplained. V, J and clone size are those of that table, while D and trimming were read from the DNA. In this sample the table shows approximately 390,000 clones, roughly 90% of which occur a single time. The ten most abundant clones make up roughly 2% of the sample.

Participants in the prospective study were aged roughly 18 to 95 years, lived in over 20 United States geographic areas, and enrolled through a virtual design. In the prospective study, participants were assigned to cohorts based on the clinical history participants reported in a screening survey and a study questionnaire. In the prospective study, mobile phlebotomists collected whole blood, serum and a nasopharyngeal or oropharyngeal swab from each participant. Prospective study participants could optionally give additional blood draws and questionnaires over an approximately 2-month period. Before DNA extraction, prospective study blood samples were shipped either frozen or at room temperature. The germline V gene sets CDR1 to SNHLY and CDR2 to FYNNEI. The CDR3 has 15 amino acids, counting the end cysteine and phenylalanine. The sequence is cut down to CDR3 DNA, 45 bases in frame from base 1. V is cut by 4 bases and J by 3 bases, and the space between the germline ends is 13 bases.

Rearrangement joined TRBV2 to TRBJ1-5, with the identity of the D gene unclear. Sequencing used PBMCs or T cells enriched from blood (not recorded which). The sequence came from a woman between 35 and 50 years old with acute COVID-19. At the DNA level, the sequence is TGTGCCAGCAGTGTTGACATATCCCCCAATCAGCCCCAGCATTTT. This sequence encodes CASSVDISPNQPQHF.